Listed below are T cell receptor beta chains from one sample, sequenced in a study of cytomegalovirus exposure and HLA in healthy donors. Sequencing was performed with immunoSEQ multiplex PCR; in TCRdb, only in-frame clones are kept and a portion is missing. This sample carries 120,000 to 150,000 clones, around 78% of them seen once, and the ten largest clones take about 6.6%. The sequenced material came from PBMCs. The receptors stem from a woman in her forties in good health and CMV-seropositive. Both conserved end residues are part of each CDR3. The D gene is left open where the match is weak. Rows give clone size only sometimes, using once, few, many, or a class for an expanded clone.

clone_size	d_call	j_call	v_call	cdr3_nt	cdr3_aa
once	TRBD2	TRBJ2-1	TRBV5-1	TGCGCCAGCAGCCCGGGGACTAGCGGGAGGGTTATGAATGAGCAGTTCTTC	CASSPGTSGRVMNEQFF
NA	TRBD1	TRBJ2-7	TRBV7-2	TGTGCCAGCAGCTTAGAGGGGACAGTTCCTTACTACGAGCAGTACTTC	CASSLEGTVPYYEQYF
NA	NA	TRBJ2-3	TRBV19	TGTGCCAGTAAGGCTAGCATAGGGACAGATACGCAGTATTTT	CASKASIGTDTQYF
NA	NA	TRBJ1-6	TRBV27	TGTGCCAGCCGGAGCTCCTATAATTCACCCCTCCACTTT	CASRSSYNSPLHF
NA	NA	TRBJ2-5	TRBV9	TGTGCCAGCAGCGTGGGGGGGGCTGAGAAGACCCAGTACTTC	CASSVGGAEKTQYF
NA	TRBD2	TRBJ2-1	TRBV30	TGTGCCTGGAGTGGGGGACTAGCGTCCTACAATGAGCAGTTCTTC	CAWSGGLASYNEQFF
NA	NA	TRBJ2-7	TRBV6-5	TGTGCCAGCAGTTACTCGCAGCGGCCGTTATACGAGCAGTACTTC	CASSYSQRPLYEQYF
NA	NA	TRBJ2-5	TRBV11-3	TGTGCCAGCAGCTTAGACAGGGGCGGTGAGACCCAGTACTTC	CASSLDRGGETQYF
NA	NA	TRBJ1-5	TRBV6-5	TGTGCCAGCAGTTACTCGGAGGGTTGGCAGCCCCAGCATTTT	CASSYSEGWQPQHF
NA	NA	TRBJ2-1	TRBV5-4	TGTGCCAGCAGCCCGACAGGCTCCTACAATGAGCAGTTCTTC	CASSPTGSYNEQFF
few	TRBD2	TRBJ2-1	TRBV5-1	TGCGCCAGCAGCCAGACGGGACTAGCTGCTGAGCAGTTCTTC	CASSQTGLAAEQFF
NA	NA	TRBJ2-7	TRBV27	TGTGCCAGCAGTTTAGGGGGCGGGAGCTTCTACGAGCAGTACTTC	CASSLGGGSFYEQYF
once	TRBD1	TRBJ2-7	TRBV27	TGTGCCAGCAGTTTATCCGACAGGGGTACCTACGAGCAGTACTTC	CASSLSDRGTYEQYF
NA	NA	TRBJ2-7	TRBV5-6	TGTGCCAGCAGCTTGGGCGTACCTTCCTACGAGCAGTACTTC	CASSLGVPSYEQYF
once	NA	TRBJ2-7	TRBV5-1	TGCGCCAGCAGCCTGGACACCTACGAGCAGTACTTC	CASSLDTYEQYF
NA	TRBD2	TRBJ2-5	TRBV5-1	TGCGCCAGCAGCTTGGGAGCCTTGCGGGAGGACCAAGAGACCCAGTACTTC	CASSLGALREDQETQYF
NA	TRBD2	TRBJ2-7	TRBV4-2	TGTGCCAGCAGCCAAGGGGGTCACGTCTCCCAGCGGGGGCGGAATGCCTACGAGCAGTACTTC	CASSQGGHVSQRGRNAYEQYF
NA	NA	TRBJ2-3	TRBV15	TGTGCCACCAGCAGAGGAGTAGAGATCACAGATACGCAGTATTTT	CATSRGVEITDTQYF
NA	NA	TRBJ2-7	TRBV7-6	TGTGCCAGCAGCTCCGACGACAGGTTCTACGAGCAGTACTTC	CASSSDDRFYEQYF